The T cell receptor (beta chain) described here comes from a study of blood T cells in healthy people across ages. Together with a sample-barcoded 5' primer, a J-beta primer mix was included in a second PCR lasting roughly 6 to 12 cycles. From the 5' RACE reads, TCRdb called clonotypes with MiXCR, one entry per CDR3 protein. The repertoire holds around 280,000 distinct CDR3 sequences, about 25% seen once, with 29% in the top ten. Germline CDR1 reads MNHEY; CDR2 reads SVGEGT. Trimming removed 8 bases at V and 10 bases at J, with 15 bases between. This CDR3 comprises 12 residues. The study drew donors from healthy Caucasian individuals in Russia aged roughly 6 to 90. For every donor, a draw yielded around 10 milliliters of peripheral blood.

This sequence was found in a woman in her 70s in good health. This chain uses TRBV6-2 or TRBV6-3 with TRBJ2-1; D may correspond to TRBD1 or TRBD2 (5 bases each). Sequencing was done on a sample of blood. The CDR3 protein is CASGGYGKEQFF. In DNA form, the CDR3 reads TGTGCCAGCGGGGGATACGGAAAAGAGCAGTTCTTC.